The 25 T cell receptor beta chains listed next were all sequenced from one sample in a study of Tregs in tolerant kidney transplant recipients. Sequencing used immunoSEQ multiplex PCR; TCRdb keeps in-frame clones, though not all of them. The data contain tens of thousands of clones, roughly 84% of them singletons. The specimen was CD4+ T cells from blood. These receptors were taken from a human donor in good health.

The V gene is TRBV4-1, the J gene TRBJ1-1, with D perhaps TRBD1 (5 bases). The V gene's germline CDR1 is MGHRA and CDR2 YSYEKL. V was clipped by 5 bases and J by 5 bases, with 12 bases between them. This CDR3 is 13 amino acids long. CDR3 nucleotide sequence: TGCGCCAGCAGCAGGTCGGGGGGGACTGAAGCTTTCTTT. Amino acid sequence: CASSRSGGTEAFF.

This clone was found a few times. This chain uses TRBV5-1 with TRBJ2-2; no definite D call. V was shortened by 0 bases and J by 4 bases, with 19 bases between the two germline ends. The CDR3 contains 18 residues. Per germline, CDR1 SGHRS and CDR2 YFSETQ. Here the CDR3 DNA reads TGCGCCAGCAGCTTGGCCCTAGGACCACCACTCGGCACCGGGGAGCTGTTTTTT. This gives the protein CASSLALGPPLGTGELFF.

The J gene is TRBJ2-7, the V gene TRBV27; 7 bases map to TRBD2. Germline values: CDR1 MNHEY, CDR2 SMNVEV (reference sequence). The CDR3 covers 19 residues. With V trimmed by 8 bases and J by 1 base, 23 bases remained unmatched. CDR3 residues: CASPADQRGPRDGSYEQYF. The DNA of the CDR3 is TGTGCCAGCCCAGCGGACCAGCGGGGTCCAAGGGACGGTTCCTACGAGCAGTACTTC.

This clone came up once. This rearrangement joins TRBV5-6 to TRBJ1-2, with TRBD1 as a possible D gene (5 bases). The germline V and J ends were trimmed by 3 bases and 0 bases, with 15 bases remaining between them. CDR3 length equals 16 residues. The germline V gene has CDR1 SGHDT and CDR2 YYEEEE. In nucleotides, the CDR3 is TGTGCCAGCAGCTCCGGGACGGGTAAAGCTAACTATGGCTACACCTTC. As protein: CASSSGTGKANYGYTF.

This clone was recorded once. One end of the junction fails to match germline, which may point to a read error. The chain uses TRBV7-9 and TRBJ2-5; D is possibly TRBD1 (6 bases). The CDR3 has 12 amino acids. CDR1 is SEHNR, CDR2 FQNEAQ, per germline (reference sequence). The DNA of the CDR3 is TGTGCCAGCAGCTTAAGTTCGGGGAAGGGGGACTTC. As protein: CASSLSSGKGDF.

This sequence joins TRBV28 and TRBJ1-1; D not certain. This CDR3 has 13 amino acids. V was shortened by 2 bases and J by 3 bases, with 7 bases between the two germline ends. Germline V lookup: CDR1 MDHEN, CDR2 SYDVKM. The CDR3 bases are TGTGCCAGCAGTTTAGGGGTAGACACTGAAGCTTTCTTT. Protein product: CASSLGVDTEAFF. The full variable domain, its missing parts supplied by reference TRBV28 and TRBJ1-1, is DVKVTQSSRYLVKRTGEKVFLECVQDMDHENMFWYRQDPGLGLRLIYFSYDVKMKEKGDIPEGYSVSREKKERFSLILESASTNQTSMYLCASSLGVDTEAFFGQGTRLTVV.

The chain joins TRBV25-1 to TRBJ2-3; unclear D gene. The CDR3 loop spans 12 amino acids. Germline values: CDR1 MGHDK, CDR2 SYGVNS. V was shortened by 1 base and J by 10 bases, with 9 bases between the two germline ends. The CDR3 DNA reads TGTGCCAGCAGTGAATTCAGCCGATCGCAGTATTTT. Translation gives CASSEFSRSQYF.

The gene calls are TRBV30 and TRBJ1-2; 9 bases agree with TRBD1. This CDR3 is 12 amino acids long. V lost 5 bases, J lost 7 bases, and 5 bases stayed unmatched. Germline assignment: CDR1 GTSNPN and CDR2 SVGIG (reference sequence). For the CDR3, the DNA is TGTGCCTGGGAAACAGGGGGCACTGGCTACACCTTC. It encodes CAWETGGTGYTF.

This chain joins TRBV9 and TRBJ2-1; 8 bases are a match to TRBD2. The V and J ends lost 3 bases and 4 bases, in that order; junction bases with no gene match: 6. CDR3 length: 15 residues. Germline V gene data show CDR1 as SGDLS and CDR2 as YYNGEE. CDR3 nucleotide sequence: TGTGCCAGCAGCGCACGGGAGGGGGGTTACAATGAGCAGTTCTTC. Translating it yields CASSAREGGYNEQFF.

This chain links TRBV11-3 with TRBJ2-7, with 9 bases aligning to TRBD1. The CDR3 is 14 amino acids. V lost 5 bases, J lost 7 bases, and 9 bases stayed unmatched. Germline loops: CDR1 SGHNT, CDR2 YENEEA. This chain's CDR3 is CASSAPGQGQEQYF. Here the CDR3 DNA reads TGTGCCAGCAGCGCCCCGGGACAGGGCCAAGAGCAGTACTTC.

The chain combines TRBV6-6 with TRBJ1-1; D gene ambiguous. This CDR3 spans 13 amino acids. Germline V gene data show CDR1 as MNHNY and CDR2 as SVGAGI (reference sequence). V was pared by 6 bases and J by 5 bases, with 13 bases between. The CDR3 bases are TGTGCCAGCAGCCGGCGGGAAGGTACTGAAGCTTTCTTT. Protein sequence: CASSRREGTEAFF.

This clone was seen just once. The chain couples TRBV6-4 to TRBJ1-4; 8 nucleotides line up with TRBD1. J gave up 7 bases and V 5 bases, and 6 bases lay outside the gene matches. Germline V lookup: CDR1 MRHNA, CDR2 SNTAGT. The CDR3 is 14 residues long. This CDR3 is CASSPGQGGEKLFF. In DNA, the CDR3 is TGTGCCAGCAGTCCCGGACAGGGTGGTGAAAAACTGTTTTTT.

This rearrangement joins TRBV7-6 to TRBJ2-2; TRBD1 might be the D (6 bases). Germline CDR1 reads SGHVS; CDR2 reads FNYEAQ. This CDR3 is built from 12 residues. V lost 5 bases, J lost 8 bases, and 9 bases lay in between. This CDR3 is CASSPQGGELFF. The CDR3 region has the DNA TGTGCCAGCAGCCCACAGGGTGGGGAGCTGTTTTTT.

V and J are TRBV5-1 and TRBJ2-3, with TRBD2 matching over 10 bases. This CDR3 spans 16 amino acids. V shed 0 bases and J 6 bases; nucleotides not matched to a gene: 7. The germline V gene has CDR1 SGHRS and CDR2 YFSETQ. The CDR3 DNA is TGCGCCAGCAGCTTGGGGCCCGGGACTAGCGTGGATACGCAGTATTTT. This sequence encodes CASSLGPGTSVDTQYF.

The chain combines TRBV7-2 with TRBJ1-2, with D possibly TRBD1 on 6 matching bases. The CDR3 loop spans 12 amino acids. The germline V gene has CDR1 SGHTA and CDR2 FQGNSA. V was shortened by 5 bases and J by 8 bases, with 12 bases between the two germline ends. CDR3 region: CASSQPGVGYTF. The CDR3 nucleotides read TGTGCCAGCAGCCAGCCAGGGGTCGGCTACACCTTC.

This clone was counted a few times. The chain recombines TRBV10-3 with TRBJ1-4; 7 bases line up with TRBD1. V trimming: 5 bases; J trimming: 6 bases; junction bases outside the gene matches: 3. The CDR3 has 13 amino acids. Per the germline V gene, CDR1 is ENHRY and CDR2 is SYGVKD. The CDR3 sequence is CAISRTGYEKLFF. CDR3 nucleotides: TGTGCCATCAGTAGGACAGGCTATGAAAAACTGTTTTTT.

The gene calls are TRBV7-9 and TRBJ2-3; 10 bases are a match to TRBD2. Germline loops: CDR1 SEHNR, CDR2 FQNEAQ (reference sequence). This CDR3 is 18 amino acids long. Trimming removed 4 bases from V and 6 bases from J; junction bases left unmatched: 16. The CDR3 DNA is TGTGCCAGCAGCTCCCGCCAAGGAGCGGGGGGGCTTACGGATACGCAGTATTTT. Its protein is CASSSRQGAGGLTDTQYF.

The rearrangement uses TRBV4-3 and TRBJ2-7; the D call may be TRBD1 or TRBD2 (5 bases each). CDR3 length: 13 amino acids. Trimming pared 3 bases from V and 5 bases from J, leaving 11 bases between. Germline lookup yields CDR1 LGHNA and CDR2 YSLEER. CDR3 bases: TGCGCCAGCAGCCAGAAGAGGGGAGACGAGCAGTACTTC. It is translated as CASSQKRGDEQYF.

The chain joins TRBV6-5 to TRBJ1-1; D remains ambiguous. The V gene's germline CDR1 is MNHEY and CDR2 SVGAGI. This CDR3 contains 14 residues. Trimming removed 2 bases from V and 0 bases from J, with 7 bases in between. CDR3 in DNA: TGTGCCAGCAGTTACAGGACGGTGAACACTGAAGCTTTCTTT. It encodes CASSYRTVNTEAFF.

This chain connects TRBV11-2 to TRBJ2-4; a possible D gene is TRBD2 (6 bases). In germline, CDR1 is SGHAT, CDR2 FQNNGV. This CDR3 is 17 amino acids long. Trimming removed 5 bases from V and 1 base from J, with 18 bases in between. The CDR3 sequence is CASSPGPGVGAKNIQYF. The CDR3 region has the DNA TGTGCCAGCAGCCCCGGTCCGGGGGTCGGGGCCAAAAACATTCAGTACTTC.

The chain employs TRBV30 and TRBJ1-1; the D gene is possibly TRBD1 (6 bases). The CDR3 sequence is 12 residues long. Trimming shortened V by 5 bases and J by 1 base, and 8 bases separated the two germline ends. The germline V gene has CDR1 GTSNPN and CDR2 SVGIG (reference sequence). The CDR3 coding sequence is TGTGCCTGGGAGACAGGGAACACTGAAGCTTTCTTT. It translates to CAWETGNTEAFF.

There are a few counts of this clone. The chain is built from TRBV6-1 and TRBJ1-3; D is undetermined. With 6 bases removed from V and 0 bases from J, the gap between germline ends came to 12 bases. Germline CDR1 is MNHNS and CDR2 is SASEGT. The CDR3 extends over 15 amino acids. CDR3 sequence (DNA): TGTGCCAGCAGGACTGGGCCCAGCTCTGGAAACACCATATATTTT. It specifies CASRTGPSSGNTIYF.

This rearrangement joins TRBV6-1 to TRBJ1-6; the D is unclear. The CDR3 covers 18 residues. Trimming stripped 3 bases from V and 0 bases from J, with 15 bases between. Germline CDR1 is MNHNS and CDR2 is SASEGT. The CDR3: CASSDQVVGSSYNSPLHF. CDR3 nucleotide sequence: TGTGCCAGCAGTGATCAGGTCGTAGGGAGCTCCTATAATTCACCCCTCCACTTT.

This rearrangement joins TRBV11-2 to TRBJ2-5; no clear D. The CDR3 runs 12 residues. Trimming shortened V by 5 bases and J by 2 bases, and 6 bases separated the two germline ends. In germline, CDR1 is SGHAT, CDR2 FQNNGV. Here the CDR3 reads CASSKLQETQYF. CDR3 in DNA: TGTGCCAGCAGCAAACTACAAGAGACCCAGTACTTC. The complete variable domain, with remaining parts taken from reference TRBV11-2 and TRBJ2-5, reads EAGVAQSPRYKIIEKRQSVAFWCNPISGHATLYWYQQILGQGPKLLIQFQNNGVVDDSQLPKDRFSAERLKGVDSTLKIQPAKLEDSAVYLCASSKLQETQYFGPGTRLLVL.

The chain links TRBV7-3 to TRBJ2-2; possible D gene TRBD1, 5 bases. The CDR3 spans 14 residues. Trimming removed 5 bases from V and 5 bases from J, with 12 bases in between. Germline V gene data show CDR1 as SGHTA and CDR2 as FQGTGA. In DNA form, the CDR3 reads TGTGCCAGCAGCGGGCAGGGTAGAACCGGGGAGCTGTTTTTT. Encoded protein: CASSGQGRTGELFF.